This T cell receptor beta chain is from a study of T cell responses to AZD1222 COVID-19 vaccine. The assay was immunoSEQ multiplex PCR, and TCRdb's table has in-frame clones only and misses some. The sample contains about 120,000 clones, approximately 90% of which appear only once. Overall study results and limits: Receipt of two AZD1222 doses was followed by a rise in Spike-specific TCR breadth and depth. Only a handful of people who got AZD1222 tested seropositive at baseline.

A note on this clone: Its antigen remains unknown.

The germline V gene encodes CDR1 SGDLS and CDR2 YYNGEE. The CDR3 has 16 residues. The V end was cut by 0 bases, the J end by 0 bases, with 11 bases between. The sequencing used peripheral blood, collected on day 0 of AZD1222 vaccination. The source of this sequence is an adult in good health. V and J are TRBV9 and TRBJ2-3; D is possibly TRBD1 (6 bases). This chain's CDR3 is CASSVVDSPSTDTQYF. Written as DNA, the CDR3 is TGTGCCAGCAGCGTAGTGGACAGCCCTAGCACAGATACGCAGTATTTT.